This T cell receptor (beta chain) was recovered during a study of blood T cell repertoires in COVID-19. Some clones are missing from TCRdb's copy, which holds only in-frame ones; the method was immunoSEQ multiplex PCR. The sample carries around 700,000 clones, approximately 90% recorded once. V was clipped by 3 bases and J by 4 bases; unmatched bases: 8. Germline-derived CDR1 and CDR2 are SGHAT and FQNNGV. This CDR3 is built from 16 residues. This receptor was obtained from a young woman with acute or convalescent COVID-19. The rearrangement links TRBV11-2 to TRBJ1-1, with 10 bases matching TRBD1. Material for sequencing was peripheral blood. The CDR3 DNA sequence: TGTGCCAGCAGCTTTTGGGACAGGGGAGAGAGCACTGAAGCTTTCTTT. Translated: CASSFWDRGESTEAFF.